This is a list of T cell receptor beta chains from one sample in a study of blood T cell repertoires in COVID-19. Generated by immunoSEQ multiplex PCR, the TCRdb table keeps only in-frame clones and is missing some. The repertoire holds about 280,000 clones, with approximately 90% as singletons. Sequencing was performed on PBMCs or T cells enriched from blood (not recorded which). All receptors come from a woman in her thirties or forties who had recovered from COVID-19. CDR3s include the opening cysteine and the closing phenylalanine or tryptophan. D genes are given only for firm matches. Clone sizes are given selectively: once, few, many, or a class where the clone is expanded.

j_gene	v_gene	abundance	d_gene	CDR3nt	CDR3aa
TRBJ2-7	TRBV7-2	.	.	TGTGCCAGCAGCTTAGCTGGAGGGCTGACCTACGAGCAGTACTTC	CASSLAGGLTYEQYF
TRBJ2-2	TRBV6-5	.	TRBD1	TGTGCCAGCAGACGACAGGGACGCACCGGGGAGCTGTTTTTT	CASRRQGRTGELFF
TRBJ1-5	TRBV19	.	TRBD1	TGTGCCAGTAGTATCTACTGGACAGGGGAAGGGCAGCCCCAGCATTTT	CASSIYWTGEGQPQHF
TRBJ2-2	TRBV24-1	.	.	TGTGCCACCAGTGATTTGCAGGGAATGGGCACCGGGGAGCTGTTTTTT	CATSDLQGMGTGELFF
TRBJ1-5	TRBV7-2	.	TRBD1	TGTGCCAGCAGCTACGGGGACAGGGAAAATCAGCCCCAGCATTTT	CASSYGDRENQPQHF
TRBJ2-2	TRBV30	.	TRBD2	TGTGCCTGGAAACTAGCGCTGACCGGGGAGCTGTTTTTT	CAWKLALTGELFF
TRBJ1-5	TRBV7-8	few	.	TGTGCCAGCAGCCTTCCCTCGGGGAGGCAGCCCCAGCATTTT	CASSLPSGRQPQHF
TRBJ1-1	TRBV28	.	.	TGTGCCAGCAGTTTGTGGCGGATAATGAACACTGAAGCTTTCTTT	CASSLWRIMNTEAFF
TRBJ2-7	TRBV7-9	.	TRBD2	TGTGCCAGCAGCACCACCTCCGGGACTAGCAGACGGTACGAGCAGTACTTC	CASSTTSGTSRRYEQYF
TRBJ2-3	TRBV7-2	many	TRBD2	TGTGCCAGCAGCTTTCTACCGACTAGCGGGAGGAGTGATACGCAGTATTTT	CASSFLPTSGRSDTQYF
TRBJ2-2	TRBV3-1/TRBV3-2	.	TRBD2	TGTGCCAGCAGCCAGAATATCCAGCGGGAGGGCCCCGGGGAGCTGTTTTTT	CASSQNIQREGPGELFF
TRBJ2-3	TRBV11-2	.	.	TGTGCCAGCAGCCGCGAGCCAACAGATACGCAGTATTTT	CASSREPTDTQYF
TRBJ1-1	TRBV7-9	.	.	TGTGCCAGCAGCTTAATTCTGGGGGCGCAAGCTTTCTTT	CASSLILGAQAFF
TRBJ1-4	TRBV3-1/TRBV3-2	.	TRBD1	TGTGCCAGCAGCCAAGTAGATCGTGCGGGACAGGGTTGTGAAAAACTGTTTTTT	CASSQVDRAGQGCEKLFF
TRBJ1-5	TRBV28	.	.	TGTGCCAGCACCGAAGGGGCGGTCACCAATCAGCCCCAGCATTTT	CASTEGAVTNQPQHF
TRBJ2-6	TRBV7-3	.	TRBD1	TGTGCCAGCTTCCTCCTTGACAGGGGCCCGTCCTCTGGGGCCAACGTCCTGACTTTC	CASFLLDRGPSSGANVLTF
TRBJ2-7	TRBV6-6	.	TRBD2	TGTGCCAGCAAGGGTAGCGGGAGGGGGACCTACGAGCAGTACTTC	CASKGSGRGTYEQYF
TRBJ1-1	TRBV5-1	.	.	TGCGCCAGTCGAGAAATCGGAGGGAACACTGAAGCTTTCTTT	CASREIGGNTEAFF
TRBJ2-7	TRBV28	.	TRBD2	TGTGCCAGCAGAGAACAGGGACTAGCTCTCTCCGAGCAGTACTTC	CASREQGLALSEQYF
TRBJ2-1	TRBV15	.	TRBD2	TGTGCCACCAGCAGGGGACTAGCGGGAGTCAATGAGCAGTTCTTC	CATSRGLAGVNEQFF
TRBJ1-2	TRBV7-2	.	.	TGTGCCAGCAGCACCCCAGGACACGGAGTCGTTGGCTACACCTTC	CASSTPGHGVVGYTF
TRBJ2-7	TRBV30	.	TRBD2	TGTGCCGGGTCACTAGCGGGGGGCTACGAGCAGTACTTC	CAGSLAGGYEQYF
TRBJ1-5	TRBV6-1	.	.	TGTGCCAGCAGTGAAGCGCTTGCGGGAATCAATAGCAATCAGCCCCAGCATTTT	CASSEALAGINSNQPQHF
TRBJ2-7	TRBV5-4	.	.	TGTGCCAGCAGCAGTAATTATCCGGGACTGGTATTCTACGAGCAGTACTTC	CASSSNYPGLVFYEQYF
TRBJ1-2	TRBV18	many	.	TGTGCCGGCACCTCTGGGGGTGAGGGACTGCGTTCTGGCTACACCTTC	CAGTSGGEGLRSGYTF
TRBJ2-7	TRBV27	many	TRBD1	TGTGCCAGCAGCATAGACAGGGGCTACGAGCAGTACTTC	CASSIDRGYEQYF
TRBJ1-4	TRBV12-3/TRBV12-4	.	TRBD1	TGTGCCAGCACCGCAGACAGGGGAGAAAAACTGTTTTTT	CASTADRGEKLFF
TRBJ2-1	TRBV30	.	TRBD1	TGTGCCTGGAGTGCTCTTACCGGGACAGTCTACAATGAGCAGTTCTTC	CAWSALTGTVYNEQFF
TRBJ1-4	TRBV6-2/TRBV6-3	.	.	TGTGCCACCAGCTCCGACAGGTTTAATGAAAAACTGTTTTTT	CATSSDRFNEKLFF
TRBJ2-1	TRBV7-2	few	TRBD2	TGTGCCAGCAGCTTTGGGGCGGGAGTACCCCCTGAGCAGTTCTTC	CASSFGAGVPPEQFF
TRBJ2-3	TRBV7-9	.	.	TGTGCCAGCAGGTTGGACTGGAGCACAGATACGCAGTATTTT	CASRLDWSTDTQYF
TRBJ2-1	TRBV28	.	TRBD1	TGTGCCAGTCGGACAGGGGGAGAGTACAATGAGCAGTTCTTC	CASRTGGEYNEQFF
TRBJ1-1	TRBV28	.	TRBD1	TGTGCCACCCGGACAGGTGGCAACACTGAAGCTTTCTTT	CATRTGGNTEAFF
TRBJ2-7	TRBV10-3	.	TRBD2	TGTGCCATCAGTGAGCCTCAACTAGCGGGAGGGGGGGAGCAGTACTTC	CAISEPQLAGGGEQYF
TRBJ2-1	TRBV7-2	.	.	TGTGCCAGCAGCCCCGTAATGACATGGGAGCAGTTCTTC	CASSPVMTWEQFF
TRBJ1-6	TRBV28	.	TRBD1	TGTGCCAGCACCTATCCGGGACAGGGAGGCTCCCGTCGTTATAATTCACCCCTCCACTTT	CASTYPGQGGSRRYNSPLHF
TRBJ2-3	TRBV6-5	once	.	TGTGCCAGCAGTTTTCAGGTTAGCACAGATACGCAGTATTTT	CASSFQVSTDTQYF
TRBJ2-7	TRBV11-2	.	.	TGTGCCAGCAGCTTAGCCGCGCGTCACGAGCAGTACTTC	CASSLAARHEQYF
TRBJ1-3	TRBV30	.	.	TGTGCCTACCGGGACTCTGGAAACACCATATATTTT	CAYRDSGNTIYF
TRBJ1-5	TRBV18	.	.	TGTGCCAGCTCACCACGGGAGGGGCTGGGTGGCAATCAGCCCCAGCATTTT	CASSPREGLGGNQPQHF
TRBJ1-3	TRBV19	.	.	TGTGCCAGTAGTGGCCGGGGGGGGCCCAACTCTGGAAACACCATATATTTT	CASSGRGGPNSGNTIYF
TRBJ2-6	TRBV5-1	.	.	TGCGCCAGCAGCCTCACAGCCTCTGGGGCCAACGTCCTGACTTTC	CASSLTASGANVLTF
TRBJ2-1	TRBV10-3	once	.	TGTGCCATCGGAGTACACAATGAGCAGTTCTTC	CAIGVHNEQFF
TRBJ2-1	TRBV7-2	.	TRBD1	TGTGCCAGCAGCTACGACAGGGGGAACAATGAGCAGTTCTTC	CASSYDRGNNEQFF
TRBJ2-1	TRBV18	.	.	TGTGCCAGCTCACCAGGGGGGAACTCCTTAAATGAGCAGTTCTTC	CASSPGGNSLNEQFF